A single sample is the source of the 12 T cell receptor beta chains below, sequenced in a study of T cell responses to AZD1222 COVID-19 vaccine. The assay was immunoSEQ multiplex PCR, and TCRdb's table has in-frame clones only and misses some. The sample has about 81,000 clones, about nine tenths seen once. This material consisted of peripheral blood, taken 28 days after the second AZD1222 dose. These receptors were collected from an adult who received the AZD1222 COVID-19 vaccine.

The genes are TRBV9 and TRBJ2-5; D may be TRBD1 or TRBD2 (5 bases each). CDR1 SGDLS and CDR2 YYNGEE come from the germline V gene. CDR3 size: 18 residues. V lost 4 bases to trimming and J lost 1 base, with 23 bases between them. This chain's CDR3 is CASSPSLNPGAVQETQYF. Written as DNA, the CDR3 is TGTGCCAGCAGCCCATCGCTCAACCCCGGGGCAGTCCAAGAGACCCAGTACTTC.

This chain connects TRBV19 to TRBJ1-5, with D tentatively TRBD1 (6 bases). V was cut by 5 bases and J by 3 bases, with 14 bases left in between. The CDR3 covers 15 residues. Germline V CDR1 and CDR2: LNHDA, SQIVND (reference sequence). CDR3 amino acids: CASSLDGQNNQPQHF. DNA for the CDR3: TGTGCCAGTAGTCTCGACGGACAGAACAATCAGCCCCAGCATTTT.

The V and J genes are TRBV7-2 and TRBJ1-5; 7 bases match TRBD1. V was pared by 5 bases and J by 3 bases, with 7 bases of the junction left unmatched. Germline CDR1 is SGHTA and CDR2 is FQGNSA. CDR3 length: 15 amino acids. This CDR3 reads CASSQMTGNNQPQHF. CDR3 sequence (DNA): TGTGCCAGCAGCCAGATGACAGGGAACAATCAGCCCCAGCATTTT.

This clone was observed once. The gene calls are TRBV5-1 and TRBJ1-1; 9 bases fit TRBD1. This CDR3 region has 15 residues. The germline V gene encodes CDR1 SGHRS and CDR2 YFSETQ. V shed 0 bases, J shed 2 bases, and the junction held 2 bases outside the gene matches. CDR3: CASSLGQGGNTEAFF. The CDR3 DNA reads as TGCGCCAGCAGCTTGGGACAGGGGGGCAACACTGAAGCTTTCTTT.

The genes are TRBV6-5 and TRBJ1-5, with 7 bases aligning to TRBD1. This CDR3 is 16 amino acids long. The germline V gene encodes CDR1 MNHEY and CDR2 SVGAGI. Unmatched junction bases numbered 6, after V lost 2 bases and J lost 2 bases. For the CDR3, the DNA is TGTGCCAGCAGTTACAGGGGGCTCAATGGCAATCAGCCCCAGCATTTT. Encoded protein: CASSYRGLNGNQPQHF.

The chain uses TRBV27 and TRBJ1-5, with TRBD1 identical over 8 bases. The CDR3 is 18 amino acids. V lost 4 bases, J lost 2 bases, and 13 bases stayed unmatched. The germline V gene has CDR1 MNHEY and CDR2 SMNVEV (reference sequence). For the CDR3, the DNA is TGTGCCAGCAGTTCAGTAACCAGGGGGCTAGGGGGCAATCAGCCCCAGCATTTT. Its protein is CASSSVTRGLGGNQPQHF.

V usage is TRBV27 and J usage is TRBJ2-7; 7 nucleotides agree with TRBD1. Germline loops: CDR1 MNHEY, CDR2 SMNVEV (reference sequence). V dropped 8 bases and J dropped 2; count of bases not matched to a gene: 12. CDR3 length: 15 residues. The CDR3 coding sequence is TGTGCCAGCTCCTTGGACAGGCTCCCTACCTACGAGCAGTACTTC. Residues: CASSLDRLPTYEQYF.

This chain joins TRBV7-3 and TRBJ2-3; TRBD1 agrees at 10 bases. Germline CDR1 is SGHTA and CDR2 is FQGTGA. The J segment lost 0 bases and the V segment lost 5 bases, leaving 2 bases of the junction unmatched. This CDR3 has 15 residues. The DNA for the CDR3 is TGTGCCAGCAGCATGGACAGGGGGAGCACAGATACGCAGTATTTT. Protein: CASSMDRGSTDTQYF.

This chain connects TRBV4-1 to TRBJ2-1, with 9 bases matching TRBD2. The V and J ends lost 1 base and 4 bases, in that order; junction bases with no gene match: 14. The CDR3 is 19 residues long. CDR1 MGHRA and CDR2 YSYEKL come from the germline V gene. The CDR3 DNA is TGCGCCAGCAGCCAAGGGCACGCGGGGGGGCAATTTATATACAATGAGCAGTTCTTC. Translated: CASSQGHAGGQFIYNEQFF.

The chain combines TRBV5-6 with TRBJ1-3; D may be TRBD1 (6 bases). The CDR3 is 15 residues long. Germline-derived CDR1 and CDR2 are SGHDT and YYEEEE. Between the trimmed V and J ends, which lost 3 bases and 4 bases, there was a span of 14 bases. The CDR3 here is CASSSPAGAGNTIYF. The DNA of the CDR3 is TGTGCCAGCAGCTCACCCGCAGGGGCGGGAAACACCATATATTTT.

This clone was found once. V is TRBV6-5 and J is TRBJ1-1; TRBD1 aligns across 8 bases. Germline CDR1 MNHEY, CDR2 SVGAGI. J lost 9 bases, V lost 2 bases, and 11 bases had no gene match. This CDR3 region has 15 residues. CDR3 nucleotides: TGTGCCAGCAGTTACCGACAGGGGAGAATAAGTAAAGCTTTCTTT. Its translation is CASSYRQGRISKAFF.

The chain joins TRBV5-4 to TRBJ2-7; 9 bases line up with TRBD1. This CDR3 spans 15 amino acids. CDR1 is SGHNT, CDR2 YYREEE, per germline (reference sequence). V trimming: 4 bases; J trimming: 3 bases; junction bases outside the gene matches: 8. CDR3 bases: TGTGCCAGCAGCGCCGGGACAGGGCTCATCTACGAGCAGTACTTC. This translates into CASSAGTGLIYEQYF.